This TCR beta chain is drawn from a study of blood T cell repertoires in COVID-19. Study context: The United States, Italy and Spain supplied acute and convalescent COVID-19 samples.

V lost 2 bases and J lost 4, with 13 bases in between. The length of the CDR3 is 15 residues. CDR1 KGHDR and CDR2 SFDVKD come from the germline V gene. Libraries were prepared by immunoSEQ multiplex PCR; TCRdb keeps only in-frame clonotypes and omits some of them. This table has 200,000 to 250,000 clones, 86% appearing once. The chain employs TRBV24-1 and TRBJ2-5; a weak D match, TRBD1 (6 bases). Material for sequencing was PBMCs or T cells enriched from blood (not recorded which). This receptor was identified in a woman in her 50s in a cohort exposed to, infected with or recovered from COVID-19 (not recorded which). This CDR3 reads CATSDSGGPGETQYF. The DNA for the CDR3 is TGTGCCACCAGTGATTCTGGGGGCCCGGGAGAGACCCAGTACTTC.